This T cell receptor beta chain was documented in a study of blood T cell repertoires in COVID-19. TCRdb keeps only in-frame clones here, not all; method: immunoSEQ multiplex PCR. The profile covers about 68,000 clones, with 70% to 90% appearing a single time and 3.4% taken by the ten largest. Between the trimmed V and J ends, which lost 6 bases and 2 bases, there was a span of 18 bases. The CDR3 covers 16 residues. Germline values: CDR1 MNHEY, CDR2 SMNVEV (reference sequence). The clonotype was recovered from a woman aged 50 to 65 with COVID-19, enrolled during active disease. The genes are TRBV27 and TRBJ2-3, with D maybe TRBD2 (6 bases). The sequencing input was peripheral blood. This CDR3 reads CASRYTGVGITDTQYF. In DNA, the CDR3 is TGTGCCAGCAGGTACACGGGGGTTGGGATCACAGATACGCAGTATTTT.